A single TCR beta chain is shown here with its context. The V gene end was trimmed by 7 bases and the J gene end by 5 bases; junction bases not matched to a gene: 10. Looked up from germline, CDR1 is MNHEY and CDR2 is SVGAGI. This CDR3 is 15 amino acids long. The record originates from a study of blood T cell repertoires in COVID-19. Study in general: Samples of COVID-19 (acute and convalescent) were obtained from the United States, Italy and Spain. T cells, B-cell-depleted T cells, or PBMCs supplied cDNA or gDNA.

Under the authors' procedure: Amplification with reference gene primers provided the estimates of nucleated cell counts. Here immunoSEQ multiplex PCR was the method, and the copy in TCRdb shows in-frame clones only, minus some. V and J calls plus clone size are reproduced from that table; the DNA served to infer D and trimming. The table records 190,000 or so clones, around nine tenths of them present only once. This chain joins TRBV6-5 and TRBJ2-2; TRBD2 matches at 7 bases. The origin of this receptor is a man between 60 and 75 years old who had recovered from COVID-19. Source material: peripheral blood. In DNA form, the CDR3 reads TGTGCCAGCAAAACCGGGGGGATGGTAACCGGGGAGCTGTTTTTT. Its translation is CASKTGGMVTGELFF.